This is a list of T cell receptor beta chains from one sample in a study of CD8 T cells in Susac syndrome. TCRdb recomputed calls from the immunoSEQ multiplex PCR reads with MiXCR, one row per CDR3 protein. The sample shows roughly 330,000 distinct CDR3 sequences, approximately 90% of them seen only once. The sequencing input was CD4+ T cells from PBMCs. The receptor source for this set is a human donor with multiple sclerosis. Each CDR3 is given with its conserved first and last residue. The D gene is left open where the match is weak. The listing skips clone size in some rows; elsewhere it reads once, few, many or a size class.

size	D	J	V	CDR3	DNA
NA	TRBD2	TRBJ2-1	TRBV24-1	CATSPSGGYNEQFF	TGTGCCACCAGTCCTAGCGGGGGGTACAATGAGCAGTTCTTC
few	NA	TRBJ2-3	TRBV6-2/TRBV6-3	CASAKFRGTQYF	TGTGCCAGCGCCAAATTCCGGGGTACGCAGTATTTT
NA	NA	TRBJ1-6	TRBV6-1	CASSRDISNSPLHF	TGTGCCAGCAGTCGGGACATTAGTAATTCACCCCTCCACTTT
NA	NA	TRBJ1-6	TRBV7-9	CASSLGSANSSPLHF	TGTGCCAGCAGCTTAGGGTCGGCCAATTCTTCACCCCTCCACTTT
NA	NA	TRBJ2-1	TRBV25-1	CASSERHEQFF	TGTGCCAGCAGTGAACGGCATGAGCAGTTCTTC
NA	NA	TRBJ2-6	TRBV6-2/TRBV6-3	CASSPRGGRAGANVLTF	TGTGCCAGCAGTCCCCGGGGAGGACGAGCTGGGGCCAACGTCCTGACTTTC
once	NA	TRBJ1-1	TRBV7-9	CASSLGDGQNTEAFF	TGTGCCAGCAGCTTGGGGGACGGGCAAAACACTGAAGCTTTCTTT
NA	NA	TRBJ1-1	TRBV7-2	CASSFPPPGNTEAFF	TGTGCCAGCAGCTTCCCCCCCCCAGGGAACACTGAAGCTTTCTTT
NA	NA	TRBJ1-1	TRBV7-9	CASSYLRRSTNTEAFF	TGTGCCAGCAGCTATCTCAGGCGTTCTACGAACACTGAAGCTTTCTTT
NA	NA	TRBJ2-2	TRBV20-1	CSALGGGPGELFF	TGCAGTGCTTTAGGGGGAGGGCCCGGGGAGCTGTTTTTT
NA	TRBD2	TRBJ2-6	TRBV7-3	CASSLRWTGGGSSGANVLTF	TGTGCCAGCAGCTTAAGATGGACGGGGGGTGGTAGCTCTGGGGCCAACGTCCTGACTTTC
NA	NA	TRBJ1-2	TRBV12-3/TRBV12-4	CASSSTTKLSYTF	TGTGCCAGCAGTTCCACGACAAAACTTAGCTACACCTTC
NA	NA	TRBJ2-7	TRBV12-3/TRBV12-4	CASSLDLREQYF	TGTGCCAGCAGTTTGGACTTGCGCGAGCAGTACTTC
once	TRBD1	TRBJ2-1	TRBV29-1	CSADRGFDYNEQFF	TGCAGCGCCGACAGGGGGTTCGACTACAATGAGCAGTTCTTC
NA	NA	TRBJ2-7	TRBV28	CASSFGRGSYEQYF	TGTGCCAGCAGTTTCGGCAGGGGATCCTACGAGCAGTACTTC
NA	NA	TRBJ2-1	TRBV4-2	CASSQESPAGSRPLALLSEQFF	TGTGCCAGCAGCCAAGAGTCCCCCGCGGGAAGTCGCCCCTTAGCCCTCCTTAGTGAGCAGTTCTTC
NA	NA	TRBJ2-3	TRBV20-1	CSASGGGWGSDTQYF	TGCAGTGCTAGCGGGGGCGGGTGGGGATCAGATACGCAGTATTTT
NA	TRBD2	TRBJ2-1	TRBV5-1	CASSFQVAGDNEQFF	TGCGCCAGCAGCTTCCAGGTAGCGGGAGACAATGAGCAGTTCTTC
NA	NA	TRBJ2-3	TRBV14	CASSQRRKDTQYF	TGTGCCAGCAGCCAGAGGAGAAAAGATACGCAGTATTTT
NA	TRBD1	TRBJ2-7	TRBV18	CASSPDRGGDEQYF	TGTGCCAGCTCACCCGACAGGGGCGGCGACGAGCAGTACTTC
NA	TRBD1	TRBJ2-2	TRBV7-2	CASSSWTGNTGELFF	TGTGCCAGCAGCTCTTGGACAGGCAACACCGGGGAGCTGTTTTTT
NA	TRBD2	TRBJ2-3	TRBV5-1	CASSLVGRAVTDTQYF	TGCGCCAGCAGCTTGGTAGGGAGGGCCGTAACAGATACGCAGTATTTT
NA	NA	TRBJ2-7	TRBV7-8	CASSSEGIAYEQYF	TGTGCCAGCAGCTCGGAGGGGATCGCCTACGAGCAGTACTTC
NA	TRBD2	TRBJ2-1	TRBV9	CASSVSPWGRGNEQFF	TGTGCCAGCAGCGTCTCTCCCTGGGGGAGGGGTAATGAGCAGTTCTTC
NA	TRBD2	TRBJ2-6	TRBV4-1	CASSSRGLASGANVLTF	TGCGCCAGCAGCTCCCGCGGACTAGCCTCTGGGGCCAACGTCCTGACTTTC
NA	NA	TRBJ1-3	TRBV7-9	CASRPGRVSGNTIYF	TGTGCCAGCAGACCCGGACGGGTCTCTGGAAACACCATATATTTT
NA	TRBD1	TRBJ2-2	TRBV4-2	CASSQDTGQAITGELFF	TGTGCCAGCAGCCAAGATACAGGACAGGCTATTACCGGGGAGCTGTTTTTT
few	NA	TRBJ2-5	TRBV27	CASSPTGQTQYF	TGTGCCAGCAGTCCGACAGGTCAGACCCAGTACTTC
NA	TRBD1	TRBJ2-5	TRBV4-1	CASSPTGTGGSGTQYF	TGCGCCAGCAGCCCCACAGGGACAGGGGGAAGTGGGACCCAGTACTTC
once	NA	TRBJ2-7	TRBV9	CASSSRAPTDEQYF	TGTGCCAGCAGCTCAAGGGCCCCGACCGACGAGCAGTACTTC
NA	NA	TRBJ2-2	TRBV5-1	CASSPWWNGELFF	TGCGCCAGCAGCCCGTGGTGGAACGGGGAGCTGTTTTTT
once	NA	TRBJ1-5	TRBV20-1	CSATPGTQPQHF	TGCAGTGCTACCCCCGGGACTCAGCCCCAGCATTTT
NA	TRBD1	TRBJ2-7	TRBV5-1	CASSPGTGGFGYEQYF	TGCGCCAGCAGCCCCGGGACAGGGGGCTTCGGATACGAGCAGTACTTC
NA	NA	TRBJ2-5	TRBV5-1	CASSPSGTQQETQYF	TGCGCCAGCAGCCCCTCCGGGACACAACAAGAGACCCAGTACTTC
NA	NA	TRBJ1-1	TRBV5-1	CASSSYLGASNTEAFF	TGCGCCAGCAGCAGCTACCTGGGGGCCTCGAACACTGAAGCTTTCTTT
NA	NA	TRBJ2-5	TRBV9	CASSTAGGQETQYF	TGTGCCAGCAGCACCGCCGGCGGGCAAGAGACCCAGTACTTC
NA	NA	TRBJ1-1	TRBV3-1	CASSQDNRFGAFF	TGTGCCAGCAGCCAAGATAACCGGTTCGGAGCTTTCTTT
NA	NA	TRBJ2-5	TRBV5-1	CASSFNQGTQETQYF	TGCGCCAGCAGCTTTAATCAGGGGACCCAAGAGACCCAGTACTTC
NA	TRBD1	TRBJ1-5	TRBV29-1	CSVGGQDNQPQHF	TGCAGCGTTGGGGGACAGGATAATCAGCCCCAGCATTTT
NA	TRBD1	TRBJ1-2	TRBV15	CATSRRLQGDVGYTF	TGTGCCACCAGCAGACGATTACAGGGGGATGTTGGCTACACCTTC
NA	NA	TRBJ1-1	TRBV5-1	CASSGRSRIF	TGCGCCAGCAGCGGGCGGAGCAGGATCTTT
NA	NA	TRBJ2-1	TRBV6-5	CASRGGVNEQFF	TGTGCCAGCAGGGGGGGCGTGAATGAGCAGTTCTTC